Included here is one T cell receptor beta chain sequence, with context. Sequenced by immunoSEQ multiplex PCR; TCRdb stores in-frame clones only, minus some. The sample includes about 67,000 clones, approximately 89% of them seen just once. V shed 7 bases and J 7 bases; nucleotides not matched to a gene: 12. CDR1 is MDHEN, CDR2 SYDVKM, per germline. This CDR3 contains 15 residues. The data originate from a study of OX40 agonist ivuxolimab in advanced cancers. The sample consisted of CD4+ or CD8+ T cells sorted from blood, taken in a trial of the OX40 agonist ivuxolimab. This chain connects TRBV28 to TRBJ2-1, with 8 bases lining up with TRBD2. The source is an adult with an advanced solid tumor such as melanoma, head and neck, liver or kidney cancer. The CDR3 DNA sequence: TGTGCCAGCACGAACGGGGGGGCAGAAGAGAATGAGCAGTTCTTC. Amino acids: CASTNGGAEENEQFF.